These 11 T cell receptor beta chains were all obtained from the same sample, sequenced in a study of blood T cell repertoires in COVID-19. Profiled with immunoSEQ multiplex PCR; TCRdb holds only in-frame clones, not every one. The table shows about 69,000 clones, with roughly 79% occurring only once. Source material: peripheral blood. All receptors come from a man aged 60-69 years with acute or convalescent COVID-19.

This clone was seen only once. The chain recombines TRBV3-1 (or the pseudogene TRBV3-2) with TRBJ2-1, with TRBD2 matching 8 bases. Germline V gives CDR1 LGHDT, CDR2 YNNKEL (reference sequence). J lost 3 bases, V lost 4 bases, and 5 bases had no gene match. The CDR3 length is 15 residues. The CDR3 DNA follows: TGTGCCAGCAGCCCCGGGGGGGCGGGCTACAATGAGCAGTTCTTC. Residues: CASSPGGAGYNEQFF.

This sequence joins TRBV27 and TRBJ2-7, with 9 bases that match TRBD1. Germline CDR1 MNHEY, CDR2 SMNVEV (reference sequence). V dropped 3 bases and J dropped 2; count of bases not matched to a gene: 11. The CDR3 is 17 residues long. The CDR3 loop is CASSFGTGKPRAYEQYF. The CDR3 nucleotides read TGTGCCAGCAGTTTTGGGACAGGGAAACCCCGAGCCTACGAGCAGTACTTC.

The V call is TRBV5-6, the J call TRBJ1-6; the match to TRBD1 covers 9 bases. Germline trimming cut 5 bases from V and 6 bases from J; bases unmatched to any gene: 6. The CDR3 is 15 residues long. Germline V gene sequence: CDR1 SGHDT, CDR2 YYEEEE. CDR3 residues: CASRGQGAGNSPLHF. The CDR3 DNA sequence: TGTGCCAGCAGGGGACAGGGAGCGGGTAATTCACCCCTCCACTTT.

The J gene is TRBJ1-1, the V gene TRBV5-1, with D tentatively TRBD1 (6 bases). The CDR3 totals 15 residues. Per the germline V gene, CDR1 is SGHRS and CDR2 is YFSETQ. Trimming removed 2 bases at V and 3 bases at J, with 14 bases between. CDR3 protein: CASSLSTGFDTEAFF. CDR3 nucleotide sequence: TGCGCCAGCAGCTTATCTACAGGGTTCGACACTGAAGCTTTCTTT.

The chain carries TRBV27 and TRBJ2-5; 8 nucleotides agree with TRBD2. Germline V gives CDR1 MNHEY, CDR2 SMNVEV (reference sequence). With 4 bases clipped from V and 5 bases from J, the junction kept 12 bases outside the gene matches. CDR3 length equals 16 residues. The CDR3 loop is CASSSPQGAGVETQYF. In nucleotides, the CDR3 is TGTGCCAGCAGTTCACCCCAAGGAGCGGGGGTGGAGACCCAGTACTTC.

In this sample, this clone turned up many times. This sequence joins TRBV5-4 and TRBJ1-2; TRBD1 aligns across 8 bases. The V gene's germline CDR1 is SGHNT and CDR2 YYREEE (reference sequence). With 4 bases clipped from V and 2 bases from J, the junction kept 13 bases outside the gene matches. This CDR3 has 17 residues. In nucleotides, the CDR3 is TGTGCCAGCAGCCCACTTCCTACAGGGGGGCGAAACTATGGCTACACCTTC. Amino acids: CASSPLPTGGRNYGYTF.

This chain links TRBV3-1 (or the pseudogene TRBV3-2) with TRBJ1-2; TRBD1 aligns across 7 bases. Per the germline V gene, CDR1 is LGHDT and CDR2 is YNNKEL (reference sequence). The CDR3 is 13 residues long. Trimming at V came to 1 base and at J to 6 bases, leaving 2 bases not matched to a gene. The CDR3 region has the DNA TGTGCCAGCAGCCAAGGGGACAGTCATGGCTACACCTTC. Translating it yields CASSQGDSHGYTF.

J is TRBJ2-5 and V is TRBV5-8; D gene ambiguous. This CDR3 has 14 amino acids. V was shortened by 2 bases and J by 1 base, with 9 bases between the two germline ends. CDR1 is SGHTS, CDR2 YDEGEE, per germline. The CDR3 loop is CASSFGYSQETQYF. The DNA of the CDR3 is TGTGCCAGCAGCTTTGGGTACAGCCAAGAGACCCAGTACTTC. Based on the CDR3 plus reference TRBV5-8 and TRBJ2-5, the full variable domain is EAGVTQSPTHLIKTRGQQATLRCSPISGHTSVYWYQQALGLGLQFLLWYDEGEERNRGNFPPRFSGRQFPNYSSELNVNALELEDSALYLCASSFGYSQETQYFGPGTRLLVL.

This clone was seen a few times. The CDR3 region has the DNA TGTGCCAGCAGCCCCAACGACAGGGCGAGCGCTTTCTTT. It is translated as CASSPNDRASAFF. This chain uses TRBV28 with TRBJ1-1, with 7 bases aligning to TRBD1. Trimming cost V 6 bases and J 11 bases; bases outside gene matches: 12. Germline values: CDR1 MDHEN, CDR2 SYDVKM. This CDR3 comprises 13 residues.

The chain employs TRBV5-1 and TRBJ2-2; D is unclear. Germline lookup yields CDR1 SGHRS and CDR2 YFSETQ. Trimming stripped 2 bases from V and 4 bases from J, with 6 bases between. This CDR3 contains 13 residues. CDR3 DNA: TGCGCCAGCAGCTTTACGAGCACCGGGGAGCTGTTTTTT. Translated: CASSFTSTGELFF.

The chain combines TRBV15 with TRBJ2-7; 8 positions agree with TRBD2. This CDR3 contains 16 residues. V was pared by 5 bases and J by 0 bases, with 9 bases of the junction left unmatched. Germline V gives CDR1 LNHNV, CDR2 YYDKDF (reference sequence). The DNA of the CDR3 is TGTGCCACCAGCGAGCCGGGGGGGTCGAGCTCCTACGAGCAGTACTTC. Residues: CATSEPGGSSSYEQYF.